The 10 T cell receptor beta chains in this list originate from one sample, sequenced in a study of naive and memory T cell subsets. Two oligonucleotides, mixed equimolar, formed the beta constant-region primer covering TRBC1 and TRBC2. MiXCR, applied by TCRdb to the UMI-ligation and nested PCR reads, yields one record per CDR3 protein. The sample records roughly 91,000 distinct CDR3 sequences, around 12% being singletons. Sequencing was carried out using central memory CD4+ T cells from blood. These receptors were obtained from a human donor in good health.

This clonotype was picked up a small number of times. The rearrangement uses TRBV6-5 and TRBJ2-1, with 7 bases that match TRBD2. Germline trimming cut 0 bases from V and 4 bases from J; bases unmatched to any gene: 9. The CDR3 is made up of 17 amino acids. CDR1 MNHEY and CDR2 SVGAGI come from the germline V gene. In DNA form, the CDR3 reads TGTGCCAGCAGTTACTCCCCTGTGGGGGGGGTTTACAATGAGCAGTTCTTC. This codes for CASSYSPVGGVYNEQFF.

At least ten counts were recorded for this clonotype. The rearrangement links TRBV6-2 or TRBV6-3 to TRBJ1-2; 8 bases are shared with TRBD1. Losses at the gene ends were 2 bases for V and 3 bases for J; bases not matched to a gene: 5. The CDR3 extends over 15 amino acids. The V gene's germline CDR1 is MNHEY and CDR2 SVGEGT. DNA for the CDR3: TGTGCCAGCAGTTACCCTCGGGGACAGGACTATGGCTACACCTTC. Its translation is CASSYPRGQDYGYTF.

The J gene is TRBJ2-5, the V gene TRBV6-5; unclear D gene. Germline V gene sequence: CDR1 MNHEY, CDR2 SVGAGI. V dropped 2 bases and J dropped 1 base, with 8 bases sitting between them. This CDR3 spans 14 amino acids. CDR3 in amino acids: CASSYGLLQETQYF. The CDR3 DNA is TGTGCCAGCAGTTACGGGCTGCTCCAAGAGACCCAGTACTTC.

In its sample, this clonotype was seen many times. CDR3 in DNA: TGTGCCAGCAGTCGGTTGCGGACGAGCTCCTACGAGCAGTACTTC. It is translated as CASSRLRTSSYEQYF. V usage is TRBV3-1 and J usage is TRBJ2-7; the D is unclear. The germline V gene encodes CDR1 LGHDT and CDR2 YNNKEL (reference sequence). Trimming took 6 bases from V and 0 from J, leaving 15 bases between them. The CDR3 has 15 residues.

This clonotype was observed at least ten times. J is TRBJ2-7 and V is TRBV28, with 10 bases fitting TRBD1. The CDR3 sequence is 16 residues long. J was trimmed by 9 bases and V by 4 bases; bases with no gene match: 15. CDR1 and CDR2 from the germline V gene are MDHEN and SYDVKM. The CDR3 DNA is TGTGCCAGCAGTTCGATACAAAGGGACAGGGGACGGGGGCAGTACTTC. Translated, it gives CASSSIQRDRGRGQYF.

In its sample, this clonotype was seen a few times. The CDR3 loop reads CALGEGVIPHTQYF. CDR3 DNA sequence: TGTGCCCTCGGAGAAGGGGTTATTCCTCATACGCAGTATTTT. This chain connects TRBV10-3 to TRBJ2-3, with D possibly matching TRBD1 (5 bases). Germline loops: CDR1 ENHRY, CDR2 SYGVKD. V lost 11 bases and J lost 7, with 22 bases in between. CDR3 length equals 14 residues.

This clonotype was counted between two and nine times. The rearrangement links TRBV9 to TRBJ1-2, with a weak D call TRBD1 (5 bases). The V and J ends lost 2 bases and 4 bases respectively, with 12 bases between them. Germline V lookup: CDR1 SGDLS, CDR2 YYNGEE. The CDR3 runs to 14 residues. The chain's CDR3 is CASSVLTDSYGYTF. DNA for the CDR3: TGTGCCAGCAGCGTGCTGACAGACTCCTATGGCTACACCTTC.

With regard to this clonotype: Given a much more abundant clone one base away, this may be a read error. V is TRBV5-4 and J is TRBJ2-2; D is unresolved. Germline lookup yields CDR1 SGHNT and CDR2 YYREEE (reference sequence). The CDR3 extends over 13 amino acids. Trimming took off 2 bases at V and 2 bases at J, with 4 bases between the two ends. The CDR3 sequence is CASSFHNTGELFF. The CDR3 nucleotides read TGTGCCAGCAGCTTTCATAACACCGGGGAGCTGTTTTTT.

This clonotype has only a few counts. V gene TRBV18 combines with J gene TRBJ2-7, with D hard to call. The germline V gene encodes CDR1 KGHSH and CDR2 LQKENI. The CDR3 has 13 amino acids. V lost 2 bases to trimming and J lost 3 bases, with 8 bases between them. The DNA for the CDR3 is TGTGCCAGCTCACCAAGGGCTAGCTACGAGCAGTACTTC. Protein sequence: CASSPRASYEQYF.

J is TRBJ2-3 and V is TRBV7-2; 10 bases agree with TRBD2. This CDR3 spans 15 amino acids. V dropped 11 bases and J dropped 4; count of bases not matched to a gene: 12. Germline V gene sequence: CDR1 SGHTA, CDR2 FQGNSA. As DNA, the CDR3 is TGTGCCTTAAGGGGGAGCGGGAGGGCCCCAGATACGCAGTATTTT. Protein product: CALRGSGRAPDTQYF.